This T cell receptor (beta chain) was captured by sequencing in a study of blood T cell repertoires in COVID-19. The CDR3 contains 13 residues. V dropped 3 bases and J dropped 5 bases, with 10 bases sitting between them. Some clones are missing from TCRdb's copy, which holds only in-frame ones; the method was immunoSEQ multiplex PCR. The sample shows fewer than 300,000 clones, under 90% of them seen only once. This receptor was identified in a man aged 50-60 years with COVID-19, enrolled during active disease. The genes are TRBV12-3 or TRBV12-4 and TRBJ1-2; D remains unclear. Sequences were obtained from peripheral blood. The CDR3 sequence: CASSFQVNYGYTF. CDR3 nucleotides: TGTGCCAGCAGTTTTCAGGTGAATTATGGCTACACCTTC.